Each of the 5 T cell receptor beta chains below was sequenced from the same sample in a study of T cells in localized non-small cell lung cancer. Method: immunoSEQ multiplex PCR; TCRdb's copy keeps in-frame clones and lacks some. The profile shows thousands of clones, around 39% of them singletons. This specimen was normal lung tissue next to the tumor, taken before any cancer treatment. These receptors were collected from a woman aged 35 to 70 with stage I lung adenocarcinoma.

The V and J genes are TRBV19 and TRBJ2-1; D is unresolved. The CDR3 covers 14 residues. Per germline, CDR1 LNHDA and CDR2 SQIVND (reference sequence). V shed 4 bases and J shed 2 bases, with 9 bases lying between them. Here the CDR3 reads CASSSRPPYNEQFF. In DNA, the CDR3 is TGTGCCAGTAGTAGCAGGCCCCCCTACAATGAGCAGTTCTTC.

This chain links TRBV19 with TRBJ2-3; 10 positions agree with TRBD2. The germline V gene has CDR1 LNHDA and CDR2 SQIVND (reference sequence). CDR3 length: 14 amino acids. V shed 11 bases, J shed 2 bases, and the junction held 7 bases outside the gene matches. The CDR3 nucleotides are TGTGCCGTTGCTAGCGGGAGAAACACAGATACGCAGTATTTT. This sequence encodes CAVASGRNTDTQYF.

This clone has just one count. The chain's CDR3 is CASGGGGRNIQYF. DNA for the CDR3: TGTGCCAGCGGAGGAGGGGGCCGAAACATTCAGTACTTC. V usage is TRBV10-3 and J usage is TRBJ2-4; perhaps TRBD1 as D (7 bases). Trimming pared 10 bases from V and 6 bases from J, leaving 16 bases between. The germline V gene encodes CDR1 ENHRY and CDR2 SYGVKD. The CDR3 has 13 residues.

This clone is medium-sized in the sample. This chain links TRBV11-3 with TRBJ2-5; TRBD1 is a possible D gene (6 bases). This CDR3 has 14 amino acids. V was clipped by 3 bases and J by 2 bases, with 10 bases between them. In germline, CDR1 is SGHNT, CDR2 YENEEA. CDR3 nucleotide sequence: TGTGCCAGCAGCTTCGACAGGAGTCAAGAGACCCAGTACTTC. Translating it yields CASSFDRSQETQYF. The full variable domain, its missing parts supplied by reference TRBV11-3 and TRBJ2-5, is EAGVVQSPRYKIIEKKQPVAFWCNPISGHNTLYWYLQNLGQGPELLIRYENEEAVDDSQLPKDRFSAERLKGVDSTLKIQPAELGDSAVYLCASSFDRSQETQYFGPGTRLLVL.

This chain links TRBV6-8 with TRBJ1-1; the D gene is possibly TRBD1 (5 bases). Looked up from germline, CDR1 is MNHGY and CDR2 is SAAAGT. The CDR3 is made up of 13 amino acids. Trimming stripped 4 bases from V and 4 bases from J, with 10 bases between. The CDR3 coding sequence is TGTGCCAGCAGTTCCCGGGACGGCACTGAAGCTTTCTTT. Residues: CASSSRDGTEAFF.